This T cell receptor (beta chain) was documented in a study of blood T cell repertoires in COVID-19. Study-wide context: The analysed material was cDNA or gDNA that came from T cells, B-cell-depleted T cells, or PBMCs.

The CDR3 covers 12 residues. Germline loops: CDR1 WNHNN, CDR2 SYGVQD (reference sequence). Trimming shortened V by 0 bases and J by 10 bases, and 7 bases separated the two germline ends. Participant-given clinical history determined each cohort assignment. Per the original data handling: Reference gene primer amplification gave nucleated cell count estimates. Only in-frame clones appear in the TCRdb table, and some are missing; sequencing was by immunoSEQ multiplex PCR. Clone size and the V and J calls come from that table; the DNA yielded D and trimming. The repertoire holds 400,000 to 550,000 clones, 70% to 90% seen once, with over 1.5% in the top ten.

The source is a woman aged 18-29 years with acute COVID-19. The sequencing sample was made of PBMCs or T cells enriched from blood (not recorded which). This sequence joins TRBV10-1 and TRBJ2-1, with D perhaps TRBD1 (5 bases). The CDR3 DNA is TGCGCCAGCAGTGAGTCCCCAGGGGAGCAGTTCTTC. Amino acids: CASSESPGEQFF.